This record looks at one TCR beta chain sequence and its context. The antigen this receptor binds is unknown. The record has no base qualities; no much larger clone is one base away. Donors were healthy HIV-negative adults with no recently reported acute infections or vaccinations. All donors were Caucasian adults living in Nashville, Tennessee, USA. CD4+ T cells were enriched by magnetic negative selection, after which naive cells were positively selected on CD45RA and the negative fraction was taken as the memory subset. After blood collection by leukapheresis, PBMCs were isolated using Ficoll-Histopaque density gradient centrifugation and then cryopreserved in the vapor phase of liquid nitrogen. Analytical flow cytometry was used to check the purity and quantity of every magnetically sorted T cell population. From each sorted fraction, genomic DNA was isolated and quantified by UV absorbance on a Nanodrop 2000c.

This specimen comes from a study of shared clonotypes between healthy human individuals (dated by TCRdb to about 2020). Regarding the complete study: A few men and two women, aged 18 to 49 years, made up the cohort. Between about 0.94 and 8.9 billion PBMCs per donor were obtained by leukapheresis. For each donor, CD4 naive and CD4 memory were each run on three plates, CD8 naive on two plates, and CD8 memory on one plate. To estimate repertoire size and how much clonotype sharing occurs between individuals, the study deeply sequenced the blood TCR repertoires of 4 to 6 healthy adults. Different laboratories and diverse techniques were used to prepare libraries and sequence TCR repertoires, to increase sequencing depth and limit assay-specific biases. Points the paper makes about the study in general: Only blood was sampled, and tissue TCR repertoires likely differ from those in blood. Pairwise subsampling indicated that sequencing depth was expected to affect the degree of clonotype sharing among donors. About 5% of naive CD4, 3.5% of naive CD8, approximately 2% of memory CD4, and 0.4% of memory CD8 clonotypes were shared across several donors. Incomplete sequencing was indicated by rarefaction of sorted-subset datasets, despite the large sequencing depth. Larger estimated clonotype richness was generally found for naive subsets than for memory subsets. Compared with non-shared clonotypes, clonotypes shared by all four sorted-subset donors had higher generation probabilities. Because the study included only a small number of donors, the genetic and exposure-history diversity represented was limited.

Using the deep immunoSEQ assay, multiplex PCR amplified TCR CDR3 regions from genomic DNA. For each cell subset, the extracted genomic DNA was distributed evenly across all wells of several immunoSEQ 96-well plates, and each plate served as one replicate. For sorted subsets, around 200 ng genomic DNA, equal to some 30,000 T cell genomes, was loaded into each replicate PCR. Purified libraries were measured with a Qubit 3.0 fluorometer, size-checked on a Bioanalyzer 2100, and measured again with the KAPA Library Quantification kit. Each immunoSEQ 96-well plate was sequenced on its own single-read 150-cycle Illumina NextSeq 550 flow cell. Regarding the original processing steps: Because the immunoSEQ output held only junctional sequences and lacked quality scores, the filtering could not match the filtering applied to full-length reads. Sequences were annotated with PyIR, a Python wrapper for IgBLAST v1.9, using IMGT germline references to assign V/J genes and CDR3. Reads were removed for weak V/J assignments (E-value above 1e-6), missing CDR3, stop codons, out-of-frame junctions, or ambiguous translated residues. V3J clonotypes were defined by identical inferred V gene, J gene, and CDR3 amino acid sequence. Percentage overlap between repertoires was computed as shared unique clonotypes divided by the size of the smaller repertoire. RTK rarefaction, the Chao1 estimator, and Recon v2.1 estimates of unobserved clonotypes were used to assess repertoire richness. Generation probabilities were computed with OLGA for all TCRbeta clonotypes obtained by the gDNA method from several donors. Here the immuneACCESS table is served through TCRdb, limited to in-frame sequences with V and J called. Missing clones are a known gap in these copies; in checked studies unresolved V genes cover under half, and the rest lacks a known reason. V, J and clone size were drawn from that table, and D and trimming were deduced from the DNA. The table for this sample lists under 1,100,000 clones; under 80% of them were counted only once. Of the sample, about 1.5% is held by the ten largest clones.

Sequences ENHRY (CDR1) and SYGVKD (CDR2) are obtained from the germline V gene. Trimming leaves V shorter by 6 bases and J shorter by 3 bases, with the junction holding 5 bases beyond the gene matches. The CDR3, from cysteine to phenylalanine, totals 13 residues. Just CDR3 DNA is preserved here, 39 bases in frame from base 1. Source material: memory CD4+ T cells sorted from blood. Interpreted using the paper, the cell subset or site label stands for: CD45RA-negative fraction. This sequence uses TRBV10-3 and TRBJ2-7; 7 middle bases align to TRBD1. The sequence came from a young man in good health. The CDR3 reads as follows: CAIRETGSYEQYF. The DNA sequence follows: TGTGCCATCAGGGAGACAGGGAGCTACGAGCAGTACTTC.